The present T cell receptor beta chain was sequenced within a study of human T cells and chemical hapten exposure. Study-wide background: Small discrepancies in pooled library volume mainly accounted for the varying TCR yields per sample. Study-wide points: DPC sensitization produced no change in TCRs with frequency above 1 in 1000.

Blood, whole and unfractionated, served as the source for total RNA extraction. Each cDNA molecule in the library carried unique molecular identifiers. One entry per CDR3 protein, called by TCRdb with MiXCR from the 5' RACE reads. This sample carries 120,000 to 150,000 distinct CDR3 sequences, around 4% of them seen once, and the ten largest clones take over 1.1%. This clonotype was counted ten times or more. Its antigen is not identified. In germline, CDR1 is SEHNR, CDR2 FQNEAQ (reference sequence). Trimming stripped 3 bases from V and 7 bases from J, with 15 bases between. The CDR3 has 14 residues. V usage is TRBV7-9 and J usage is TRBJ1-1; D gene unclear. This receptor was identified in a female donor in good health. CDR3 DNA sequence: TGTGCCAGCAGCTTTCTTCAACTCTCAGGTGAAGCTTTCTTT. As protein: CASSFLQLSGEAFF.